Listed here are 30 T cell receptor beta chains from one sample, sequenced in a study of cytomegalovirus exposure and HLA in healthy donors (dated by TCRdb to the late 2010s). The library was produced with the immunoSEQ multiplex PCR assay. For the multiplex PCR, a mixture combining 60 forward primers for TCR Vbeta segments and 13 reverse primers for TCR Jbeta segments was used. TCRdb stores this immuneACCESS table with in-frame sequences only. Part of the clones is absent; in the studies checked, under half of the shortfall reflects unresolved V genes, and no reason is known for the rest. This sample has approximately 110,000 clones in its table, and about 70% of those were observed once. The top ten hold 13% of the sample. The sample comprised PBMCs. All receptors derive from an older woman in good health and CMV-seropositive.

J is TRBJ1-3 and V is TRBV6-5; TRBD1 matches 10 bases. The V and J ends lost 7 bases and 1 base, in that order; junction bases with no gene match: 4. CDR1 is MNHEY, CDR2 SVGAGI, per germline. The CDR3 consists of 15 residues. CDR3 amino acids: CASKRQGASGNTIYF. CDR3 nucleotide sequence: TGTGCCAGCAAAAGACAGGGGGCGTCTGGAAACACCATATATTTT.

Only a few counts were recorded for this clone. This chain uses TRBV30 with TRBJ2-2, with unresolved D. Germline V gives CDR1 GTSNPN, CDR2 SVGIG (reference sequence). The CDR3 is made up of 11 amino acids. Trimming stripped 5 bases from V and 6 bases from J, with 7 bases between. This chain's CDR3 is CAWEVAGELFF. CDR3 DNA: TGTGCCTGGGAAGTAGCCGGGGAGCTGTTTTTT.

V is TRBV4-1 and J is TRBJ2-2; 10 bases are a match to TRBD2. CDR3 size: 18 residues. Germline assignment: CDR1 MGHRA and CDR2 YSYEKL. V was clipped by 2 bases and J by 2 bases; unmatched bases: 8. Here the CDR3 DNA reads TGCGCCAGCAGCCAACGTACTCCTAGCGGGGGAAACACCGGGGAGCTGTTTTTT. It specifies CASSQRTPSGGNTGELFF.

The J gene is TRBJ1-2, the V gene TRBV7-2; TRBD1 aligns across 7 bases. Unmatched junction bases numbered 14, after V lost 5 bases and J lost 5 bases. The CDR3 length is 16 residues. The germline CDR1 and CDR2 sequences are SGHTA and FQGNSA. The CDR3 coding sequence is TGTGCCAGCAGCACAGGCGGGACAGCGAGGAAATATGGCTACACCTTC. Translated: CASSTGGTARKYGYTF.

This clone occurred once. The chain joins TRBV5-8 to TRBJ2-7, with 7 bases matching TRBD1. V dropped 4 bases and J dropped 2; count of bases not matched to a gene: 3. Germline-derived CDR1 and CDR2 are SGHTS and YDEGEE. The CDR3 length is 13 residues. Here the CDR3 reads CASSRDRTYEQYF. The CDR3 bases are TGTGCCAGCAGCCGGGACAGAACCTACGAGCAGTACTTC.

This chain joins TRBV7-9 and TRBJ2-1, with 8 bases lining up with TRBD2. V shed 5 bases, J shed 9 bases, and the junction held 15 bases outside the gene matches. CDR1 and CDR2 (germline): SEHNR, FQNEAQ (reference sequence). CDR3 size: 16 residues. CDR3 sequence (DNA): TGTGCCAGCAGCCAAACAAGGACTAGCAGGGTTGTTGAGCAGTTCTTC. It translates to CASSQTRTSRVVEQFF.

V and J are TRBV2 and TRBJ2-1; 9 nucleotides match TRBD2. The CDR3 has 15 residues. Germline V gene lookup returns CDR1 SNHLY and CDR2 FYNNEI. V gave up 8 bases and J gave up 6 bases; unmatched junction bases: 11. The CDR3 spells CASGRKSSGANEQFF. CDR3 DNA sequence: TGTGCCAGCGGCCGGAAGTCTAGCGGGGCCAATGAGCAGTTCTTC.

The genes are TRBV7-3 and TRBJ1-2; the match to TRBD1 covers 7 bases. V was clipped by 2 bases and J by 5 bases; unmatched bases: 8. The CDR3 contains 15 residues. In germline, CDR1 is SGHTA, CDR2 FQGTGA. This CDR3 reads CASSLGRGLGYGYTF. CDR3 coding DNA: TGTGCCAGCAGCTTAGGAAGGGGGCTGGGATATGGCTACACCTTC.

The CDR3, as DNA: TGTGCCAGTAGAAACAGGGGGACGAACACTGAAGCTTTCTTT. Translated: CASRNRGTNTEAFF. V is TRBV19 and J is TRBJ1-1, with 8 bases identical to TRBD1. CDR3 length: 14 residues. CDR1 and CDR2 (germline): LNHDA, SQIVND (reference sequence). Trimming removed 6 bases from V and 1 base from J; junction bases left unmatched: 4.

The chain combines TRBV30 with TRBJ2-1; D remains ambiguous. The V gene lost 3 bases and the J gene lost 9 bases, with 9 bases spanning the gap. The CDR3 loop spans 11 amino acids. Germline CDR1 is GTSNPN and CDR2 is SVGIG (reference sequence). CDR3 protein: CAWSPGLEQFF. The DNA for the CDR3 is TGTGCCTGGAGCCCGGGTCTTGAGCAGTTCTTC. Supplemented by reference TRBV30 and TRBJ2-1, the full variable domain reads SQTIHQWPATLVQPVGSPLSLECTVEGTSNPNLYWYRQAAGRGLQLLFYSVGIGQISSEVPQNLSASRPQDRQFILSSKKLLLSDSGFYLCAWSPGLEQFFGPGTRLTVL.

The V call is TRBV28, the J call TRBJ1-3; D unresolved. CDR1 is MDHEN, CDR2 SYDVKM, per germline. V was trimmed by 9 bases and J by 2 bases, leaving 17 bases between them. CDR3 length: 15 amino acids. The CDR3 sequence is CASTLGDGTGNTIYF. The CDR3 DNA reads TGTGCCAGTACCCTCGGGGATGGCACTGGAAACACCATATATTTT.

The CDR3 region is CASSTTGTSGYNEQFF. The CDR3 DNA reads TGTGCCAGCAGTACCACCGGGACTAGCGGCTACAATGAGCAGTTCTTC. The chain recombines TRBV7-3 with TRBJ2-1; 11 nucleotides match TRBD2. V was pared by 6 bases and J by 3 bases, with 7 bases of the junction left unmatched. The germline CDR1 and CDR2 sequences are SGHTA and FQGTGA. The CDR3 covers 16 residues.

This chain links TRBV4-3 with TRBJ2-4, with a tentative D call TRBD1 (6 bases). The CDR3 totals 17 residues. V was pared by 0 bases and J by 9 bases, with 21 bases between. In germline, CDR1 is LGHNA, CDR2 YSLEER. In DNA, the CDR3 is TGCGCCAGCAGCCAAGAGCCGCCAGGGGATTTTTGGGGCATTCAGTACTTC. This codes for CASSQEPPGDFWGIQYF.

This clone came up a few times. V usage is TRBV18 and J usage is TRBJ2-7; TRBD1 matches 9 bases. V lost 0 bases to trimming and J lost 3 bases; unmatched junction nucleotides: 9. Germline V lookup: CDR1 KGHSH, CDR2 LQKENI. The CDR3 runs to 17 residues. The CDR3 region has the DNA TGTGCCAGCTCACCACCGGGACAGGGCCCCATGAACTACGAGCAGTACTTC. Amino acid sequence: CASSPPGQGPMNYEQYF.

For the CDR3, the DNA is TGTGCCAGCAGCTTGGACCCGGATCTAGGTGCCGGGGAGCTGTTTTTT. It is translated as CASSLDPDLGAGELFF. The chain combines TRBV5-5 with TRBJ2-2; no clear D. The CDR3 runs to 16 residues. The V gene's germline CDR1 is SGHKS and CDR2 YYEKEE (reference sequence). The ends were cut back, 0 bases at V and 6 bases at J, with 15 bases in the middle.

A word on this clone: Additional DNA sequences in this sample encode the identical CDR3. The J gene is TRBJ1-2, the V gene TRBV7-2; the match to TRBD1 covers 9 bases. The CDR3 runs to 14 residues. Germline-derived CDR1 and CDR2 are SGHTA and FQGNSA. V shed 9 bases and J 8 bases; nucleotides not matched to a gene: 13. The CDR3 sequence is CASRTGGANGGYTF. CDR3 sequence (DNA): TGTGCCAGTAGAACAGGGGGCGCCAACGGCGGCTACACCTTC.

The CDR3 DNA reads as TGTGCCAGCAGCTCGTGGACAGGGGGCCTTACCTACGAGCAGTACTTC. It yields the protein CASSSWTGGLTYEQYF. V is TRBV5-4 and J is TRBJ2-7; TRBD1 aligns across 11 bases. CDR1 and CDR2 (germline): SGHNT, YYREEE (reference sequence). V dropped 3 bases and J dropped 2; count of bases not matched to a gene: 7. The length of the CDR3 is 16 residues.

CDR3 region: CAWMTGSNYGYTF. DNA of the CDR3: TGTGCCTGGATGACGGGGTCTAACTATGGCTACACCTTC. The J gene is TRBJ1-2, the V gene TRBV30; no clear D gene. V gave up 4 bases and J gave up 0 bases, with 9 bases separating them. CDR1 and CDR2 (germline): GTSNPN, SVGIG (reference sequence). This CDR3 region has 13 residues.

The rearrangement joins TRBV7-9 to TRBJ1-2; D call uncertain. CDR3 length: 14 amino acids. V lost 1 base to trimming and J lost 8 bases, with 14 bases between them. Germline V gene data show CDR1 as SEHNR and CDR2 as FQNEAQ (reference sequence). CDR3 coding DNA: TGTGCCAGCAGCTTAGACCTTCTGGAGGGCGGCTACACCTTC. Translated, it gives CASSLDLLEGGYTF.

This clone appeared a single time. CDR3 coding DNA: TGTGCCAGTAGTAAATCTATCAACACTGAAGCTTTCTTT. Translation gives CASSKSINTEAFF. This chain uses TRBV19 with TRBJ1-1; D unclear. The CDR3 loop spans 13 amino acids. The V gene lost 4 bases and the J gene lost 2 bases, with 8 bases spanning the gap. In germline, CDR1 is LNHDA, CDR2 SQIVND (reference sequence).

This chain joins TRBV5-1 and TRBJ2-5; D is perhaps TRBD2 (5 bases). Germline lookup yields CDR1 SGHRS and CDR2 YFSETQ. The CDR3 is 14 amino acids. Trimming left V 2 bases short and J 3 bases short, with 11 bases between. This CDR3 reads CASSFLEGEETQYF. Written as DNA, the CDR3 is TGCGCCAGCAGCTTTCTCGAGGGAGAAGAGACCCAGTACTTC.

This chain uses TRBV7-2 with TRBJ2-5; maybe TRBD2 (5 bases). The CDR3 sequence is 14 residues long. V lost 4 bases and J lost 5, with 14 bases in between. Germline assignment: CDR1 SGHTA and CDR2 FQGNSA. Written as DNA, the CDR3 is TGTGCCAGCAGCTATCGGAGGCAGAAGGAGACCCAGTACTTC. It translates to CASSYRRQKETQYF.

The chain recombines TRBV4-3 with TRBJ1-4; 7 bases line up with TRBD1. Germline V gene sequence: CDR1 LGHNA, CDR2 YSLEER. The CDR3 loop spans 15 amino acids. V lost 2 bases, J lost 1 base, and 1 base stayed unmatched. CDR3 sequence (DNA): TGCGCCAGCAGCCAAAACAGGGGAACTAATGAAAAACTGTTTTTT. It codes for CASSQNRGTNEKLFF.

The rearrangement joins TRBV2 to TRBJ2-5; 14 bases agree with TRBD2. V was clipped by 2 bases and J by 4 bases; unmatched bases: 6. The CDR3 loop spans 17 amino acids. Germline assignment: CDR1 SNHLY and CDR2 FYNNEI. In DNA, the CDR3 is TGTGCCAGCAGTGAAACGGGACTAGCGGGAGTAGCAGAGACCCAGTACTTC. Amino acid sequence: CASSETGLAGVAETQYF.

The chain joins TRBV15 to TRBJ2-7; 7 bases are a match to TRBD2. Losses at the gene ends were 3 bases for V and 7 bases for J; bases not matched to a gene: 3. The CDR3 is made up of 12 amino acids. Germline CDR1 is LNHNV and CDR2 is YYDKDF (reference sequence). CDR3 amino acids: CATSRREGEQYF. As DNA, the CDR3 is TGTGCCACCAGCAGGAGGGAGGGGGAGCAGTACTTC.

The chain is built from TRBV6-5 and TRBJ1-3, with a tentative D call TRBD1 (5 bases). There are 11 residues in the CDR3. The germline V gene encodes CDR1 MNHEY and CDR2 SVGAGI. The V and J ends lost 8 bases and 8 bases respectively, with 10 bases between them. The CDR3 DNA follows: TGTGCCAGCCGCGCGGGGGACACCATATATTTT. It is translated as CASRAGDTIYF.

Only one count was recorded for this clone. This chain uses TRBV7-9 with TRBJ1-6; 9 bases map to TRBD1. The trim removed 5 bases at V and 6 bases at J, leaving 5 bases unmatched. Germline CDR1 and CDR2: SEHNR and FQNEAQ (reference sequence). The CDR3 consists of 15 residues. CDR3 sequence (DNA): TGTGCCAGCAGCGCATCGGGACAGGGTAATTCACCCCTCCACTTT. Protein: CASSASGQGNSPLHF. Full variable domain (rest looked up from reference TRBV7-9 and TRBJ1-6): DTGVSQNPRHKITKRGQNVTFRCDPISEHNRLYWYRQTLGQGPEFLTYFQNEAQLEKSRLLSDRFSAERPKGSFSTLEIQRTEQGDSAMYLCASSASGQGNSPLHFGNGTRLTVT.

The chain is built from TRBV19 and TRBJ2-2; 9 positions agree with TRBD1. Germline CDR1 is LNHDA and CDR2 is SQIVND (reference sequence). The CDR3 sequence is 12 residues long. The CDR3 loop reads CGTGGGTGELFF. The CDR3 nucleotides are TGTGGAACAGGGGGCGGCACCGGGGAGCTGTTTTTT.

The genes are TRBV27 and TRBJ2-2; 11 nucleotides match TRBD1. V was pared by 4 bases and J by 9 bases, with 4 bases of the junction left unmatched. Looked up from germline, CDR1 is MNHEY and CDR2 is SMNVEV (reference sequence). The CDR3 is 14 residues long. In DNA form, the CDR3 reads TGTGCCAGCAGTTGGACAGGGGGCAAGAGGGAGCTGTTTTTT. Translating gives CASSWTGGKRELFF.

This chain links TRBV7-9 with TRBJ2-2, with 7 bases matching TRBD1. This CDR3 comprises 16 residues. The germline V gene has CDR1 SEHNR and CDR2 FQNEAQ (reference sequence). V lost 3 bases and J lost 0; bases outside the gene matches: 4. As DNA, the CDR3 is TGTGCCAGCAGCTTCCAGGGGACAGCGAACACCGGGGAGCTGTTTTTT. This sequence encodes CASSFQGTANTGELFF.